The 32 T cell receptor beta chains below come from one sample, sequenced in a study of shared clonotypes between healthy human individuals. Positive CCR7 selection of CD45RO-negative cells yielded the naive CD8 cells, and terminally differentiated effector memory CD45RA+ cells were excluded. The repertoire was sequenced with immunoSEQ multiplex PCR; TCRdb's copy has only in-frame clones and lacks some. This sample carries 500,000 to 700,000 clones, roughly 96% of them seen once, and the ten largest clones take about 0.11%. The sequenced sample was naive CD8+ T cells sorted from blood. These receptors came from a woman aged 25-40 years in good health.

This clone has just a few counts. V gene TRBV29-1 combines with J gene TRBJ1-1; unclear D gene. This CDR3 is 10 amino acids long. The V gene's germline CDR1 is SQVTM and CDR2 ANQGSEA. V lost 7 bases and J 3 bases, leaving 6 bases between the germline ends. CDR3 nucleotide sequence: TGCAGCGCTGAGGACACTGAAGCTTTCTTT. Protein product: CSAEDTEAFF.

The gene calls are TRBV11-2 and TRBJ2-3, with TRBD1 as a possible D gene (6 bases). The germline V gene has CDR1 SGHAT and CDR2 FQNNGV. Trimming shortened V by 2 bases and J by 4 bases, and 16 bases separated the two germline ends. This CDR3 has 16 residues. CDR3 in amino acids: CASSLYGEGGPDTQYF. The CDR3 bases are TGTGCCAGCAGCTTATATGGGGAAGGGGGTCCAGATACGCAGTATTTT.

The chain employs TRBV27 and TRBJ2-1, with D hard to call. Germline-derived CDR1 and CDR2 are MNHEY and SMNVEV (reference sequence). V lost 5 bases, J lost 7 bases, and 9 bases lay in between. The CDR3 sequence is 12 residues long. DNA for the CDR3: TGTGCCAGCAGTACTGGTTTTAATGAGCAGTTCTTC. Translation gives CASSTGFNEQFF.

In nucleotides, the CDR3 is TGTGCCAGCAGCTTAGCGGGGGGTTCAGGTGGCTACACCTTC. As protein: CASSLAGGSGGYTF. The gene calls are TRBV7-9 and TRBJ1-2; a weak D match, TRBD1 (5 bases). V gave up 0 bases and J gave up 7 bases, with 12 bases separating them. The germline V gene encodes CDR1 SEHNR and CDR2 FQNEAQ (reference sequence). The CDR3 has 14 residues. Full variable domain (outside the CDR3, taken from reference TRBV7-9 and TRBJ1-2): DTGVSQNPRHKITKRGQNVTFRCDPISEHNRLYWYRQTLGQGPEFLTYFQNEAQLEKSRLLSDRFSAERPKGSFSTLEIQRTEQGDSAMYLCASSLAGGSGGYTFGSGTRLTVV.

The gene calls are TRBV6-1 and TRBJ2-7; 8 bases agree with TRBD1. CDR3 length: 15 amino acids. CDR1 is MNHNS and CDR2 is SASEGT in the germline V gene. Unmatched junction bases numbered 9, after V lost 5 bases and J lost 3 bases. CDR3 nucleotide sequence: TGTGCCAGCAGTAAAACAGACAGGGGTCGCTACGAGCAGTACTTC. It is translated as CASSKTDRGRYEQYF.

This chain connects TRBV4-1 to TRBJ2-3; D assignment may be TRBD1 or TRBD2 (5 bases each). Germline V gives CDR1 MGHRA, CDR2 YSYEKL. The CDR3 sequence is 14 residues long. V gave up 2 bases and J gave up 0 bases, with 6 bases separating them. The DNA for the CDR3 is TGCGCCAGCAGCCAAAGGGACAGCACAGATACGCAGTATTTT. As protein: CASSQRDSTDTQYF.

The CDR3 spells CAISEPGLAGPYEQYF. CDR3 coding DNA: TGTGCCATCAGTGAGCCCGGACTAGCGGGGCCCTACGAGCAGTACTTC. The chain employs TRBV10-3 and TRBJ2-7; 12 bases fit TRBD2. The ends lost 2 bases at V and 2 bases at J; junction bases unmatched: 4. The CDR3 totals 16 residues. The germline V gene encodes CDR1 ENHRY and CDR2 SYGVKD.

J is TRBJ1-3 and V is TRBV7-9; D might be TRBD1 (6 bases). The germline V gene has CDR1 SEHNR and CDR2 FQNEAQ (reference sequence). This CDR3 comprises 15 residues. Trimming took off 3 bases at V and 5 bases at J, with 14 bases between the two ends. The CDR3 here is CASSFIQGARNTIYF. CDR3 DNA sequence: TGTGCCAGCAGCTTCATACAGGGAGCTAGAAACACCATATATTTT. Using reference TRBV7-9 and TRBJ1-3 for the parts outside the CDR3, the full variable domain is DTGVSQNPRHKITKRGQNVTFRCDPISEHNRLYWYRQTLGQGPEFLTYFQNEAQLEKSRLLSDRFSAERPKGSFSTLEIQRTEQGDSAMYLCASSFIQGARNTIYFGEGSWLTVV.

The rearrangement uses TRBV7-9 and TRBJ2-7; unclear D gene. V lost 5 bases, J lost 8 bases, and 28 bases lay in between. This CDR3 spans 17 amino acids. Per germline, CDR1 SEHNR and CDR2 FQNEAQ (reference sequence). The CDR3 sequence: CASSPSHEPLPYVKQYF. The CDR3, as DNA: TGTGCCAGCAGCCCTTCTCATGAACCTTTACCCTACGTCAAGCAGTACTTC.

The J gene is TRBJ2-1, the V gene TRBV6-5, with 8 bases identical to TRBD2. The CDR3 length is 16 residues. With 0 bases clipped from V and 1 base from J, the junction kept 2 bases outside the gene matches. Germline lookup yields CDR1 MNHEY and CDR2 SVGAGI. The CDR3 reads CASSYSSGGSYNEQFF. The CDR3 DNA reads TGTGCCAGCAGTTACTCGTCGGGAGGGTCCTACAATGAGCAGTTCTTC.

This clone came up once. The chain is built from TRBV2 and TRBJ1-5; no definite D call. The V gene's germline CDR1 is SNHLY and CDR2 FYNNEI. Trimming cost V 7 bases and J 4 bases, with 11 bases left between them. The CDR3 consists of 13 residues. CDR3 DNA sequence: TGTGCCAGCATCATCAGAGTTAATCAGCCCCAGCATTTT. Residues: CASIIRVNQPQHF.

The CDR3 loop reads CASSPDRGWSEAFF. The CDR3 region has the DNA TGCGCCAGCAGCCCGGACAGGGGGTGGAGTGAAGCTTTCTTT. The chain recombines TRBV5-1 with TRBJ1-1; TRBD1 agrees at 10 bases. The CDR3 is 14 residues long. J was trimmed by 7 bases and V by 4 bases; bases with no gene match: 7. Germline V CDR1 and CDR2: SGHRS, YFSETQ.

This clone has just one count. CDR3 protein: CASSQDFFYEQYF. CDR3 sequence (DNA): TGCGCCAGCAGCCAAGATTTTTTCTACGAGCAGTACTTC. This chain links TRBV4-1 with TRBJ2-7; no clear D. This CDR3 is built from 13 residues. Germline CDR1 and CDR2: MGHRA and YSYEKL. With 0 bases removed from V and 3 bases from J, the gap between germline ends came to 6 bases.

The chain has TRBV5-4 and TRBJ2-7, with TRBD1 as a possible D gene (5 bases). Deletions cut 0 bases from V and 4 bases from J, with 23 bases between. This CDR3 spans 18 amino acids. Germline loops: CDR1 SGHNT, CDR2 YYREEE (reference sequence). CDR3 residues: CASSLAYGVRGPIYEQYF. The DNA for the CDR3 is TGTGCCAGCAGCTTGGCCTATGGGGTAAGGGGTCCCATTTACGAGCAGTACTTC.

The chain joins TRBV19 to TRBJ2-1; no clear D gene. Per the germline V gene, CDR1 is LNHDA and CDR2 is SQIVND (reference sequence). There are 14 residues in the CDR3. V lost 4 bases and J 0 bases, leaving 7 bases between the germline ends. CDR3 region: CASSKAPSYNEQFF. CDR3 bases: TGTGCCAGTAGTAAGGCCCCCTCCTACAATGAGCAGTTCTTC.

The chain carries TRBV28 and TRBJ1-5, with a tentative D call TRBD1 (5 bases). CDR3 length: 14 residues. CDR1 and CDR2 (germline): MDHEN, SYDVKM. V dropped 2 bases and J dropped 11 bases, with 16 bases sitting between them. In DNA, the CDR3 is TGTGCCAGCAGTTTAGGTGTGGGGGGTTGGTCCCAGCATTTT. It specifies CASSLGVGGWSQHF.

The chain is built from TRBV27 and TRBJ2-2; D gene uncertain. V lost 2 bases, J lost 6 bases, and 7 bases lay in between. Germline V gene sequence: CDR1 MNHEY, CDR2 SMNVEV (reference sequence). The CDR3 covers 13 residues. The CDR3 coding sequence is TGTGCCAGCAGTTTACAGCATCCCGGGGAGCTGTTTTTT. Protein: CASSLQHPGELFF.

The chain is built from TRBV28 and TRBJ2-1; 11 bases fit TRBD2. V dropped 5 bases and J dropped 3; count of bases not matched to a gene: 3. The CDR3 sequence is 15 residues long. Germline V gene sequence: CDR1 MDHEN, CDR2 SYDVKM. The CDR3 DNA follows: TGTGCCAGCAGTCACGGGACTAGCGGCTACAATGAGCAGTTCTTC. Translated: CASSHGTSGYNEQFF.

The CDR3 nucleotides read TGTGCCAGCAGCGTACCCAAAGGACTAGCGGGAGAATTCACAGATACGCAGTATTTT. It specifies CASSVPKGLAGEFTDTQYF. The chain links TRBV7-6 to TRBJ2-3; 13 nucleotides match TRBD2. There are 19 residues in the CDR3. J gave up 2 bases and V 5 bases, and 13 bases lay outside the gene matches. Germline lookup yields CDR1 SGHVS and CDR2 FNYEAQ.

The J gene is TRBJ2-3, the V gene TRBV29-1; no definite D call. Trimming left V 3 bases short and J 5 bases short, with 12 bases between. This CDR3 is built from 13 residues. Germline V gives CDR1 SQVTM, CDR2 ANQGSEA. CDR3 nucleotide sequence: TGCAGCGTTGATGGTGACGGGTTAGATACGCAGTATTTT. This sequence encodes CSVDGDGLDTQYF.

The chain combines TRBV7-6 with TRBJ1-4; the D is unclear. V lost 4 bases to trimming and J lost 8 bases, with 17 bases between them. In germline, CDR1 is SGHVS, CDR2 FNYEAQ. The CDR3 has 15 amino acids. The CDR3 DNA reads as TGTGCCAGCAGCTCTCCCTCTGGGATTGGGGAAAAACTGTTTTTT. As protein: CASSSPSGIGEKLFF. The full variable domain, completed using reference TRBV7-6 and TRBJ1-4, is GAGVSQSPRYKVTKRGQDVALRCDPISGHVSLYWYRQALGQGPEFLTYFNYEAQQDKSGLPNDRFSAERPEGSISTLTIQRTEQRDSAMYRCASSSPSGIGEKLFFGSGTQLSVL.

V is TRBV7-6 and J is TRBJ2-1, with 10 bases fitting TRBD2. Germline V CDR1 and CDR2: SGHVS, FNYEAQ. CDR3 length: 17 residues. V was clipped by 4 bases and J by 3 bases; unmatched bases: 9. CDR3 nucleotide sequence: TGTGCCAGCAGCTGGGAGCGGGAGGGCATTCACTACAATGAGCAGTTCTTC. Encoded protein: CASSWEREGIHYNEQFF.

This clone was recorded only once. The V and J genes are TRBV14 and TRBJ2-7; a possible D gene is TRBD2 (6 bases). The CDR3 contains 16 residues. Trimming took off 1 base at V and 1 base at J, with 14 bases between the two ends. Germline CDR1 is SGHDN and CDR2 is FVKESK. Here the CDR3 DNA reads TGTGCCAGCAGCCAAGCCGGGGGAGTAGTTTCCTACGAGCAGTACTTC. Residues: CASSQAGGVVSYEQYF.

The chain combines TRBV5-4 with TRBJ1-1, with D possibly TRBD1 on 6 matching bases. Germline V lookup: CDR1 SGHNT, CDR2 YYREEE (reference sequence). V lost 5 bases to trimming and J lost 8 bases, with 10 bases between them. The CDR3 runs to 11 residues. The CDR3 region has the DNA TGTGCCAGCAGATTAGGACAGGAAGCTTTCTTT. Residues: CASRLGQEAFF.

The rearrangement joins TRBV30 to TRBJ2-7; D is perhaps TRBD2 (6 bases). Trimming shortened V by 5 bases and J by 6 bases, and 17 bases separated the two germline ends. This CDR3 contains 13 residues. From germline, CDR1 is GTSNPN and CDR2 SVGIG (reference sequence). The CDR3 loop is CAWGHFSGSEQYF. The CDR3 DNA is TGTGCCTGGGGACACTTTTCCGGGAGCGAGCAGTACTTC.

CDR3 protein: CASSLGGNIQYF. CDR3 DNA sequence: TGTGCCAGCAGTTTAGGCGGTAACATTCAGTACTTC. This chain uses TRBV28 with TRBJ2-4; D is ambiguous. The germline V gene encodes CDR1 MDHEN and CDR2 SYDVKM. This CDR3 comprises 12 residues. V was clipped by 2 bases and J by 7 bases, with 6 bases between them.

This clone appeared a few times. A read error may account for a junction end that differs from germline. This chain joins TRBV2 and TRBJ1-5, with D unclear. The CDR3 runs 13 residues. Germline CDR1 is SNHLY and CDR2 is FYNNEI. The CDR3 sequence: CASSEARLQAQHF. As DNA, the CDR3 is TGTGCCAGCAGTGAAGCGCGGCTTCAGGCCCAGCATTTT.

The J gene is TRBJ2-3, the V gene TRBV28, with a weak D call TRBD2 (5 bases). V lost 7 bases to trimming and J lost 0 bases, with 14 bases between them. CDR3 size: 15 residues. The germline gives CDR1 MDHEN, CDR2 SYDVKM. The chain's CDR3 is CASIPRTGSTDTQYF. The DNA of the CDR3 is TGTGCCAGCATCCCCCGGACTGGAAGCACAGATACGCAGTATTTT.

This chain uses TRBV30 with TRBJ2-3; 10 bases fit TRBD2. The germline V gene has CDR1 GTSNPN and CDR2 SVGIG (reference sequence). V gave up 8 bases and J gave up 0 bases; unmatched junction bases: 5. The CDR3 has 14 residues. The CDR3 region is CARTSGTSTDTQYF. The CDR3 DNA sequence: TGTGCCCGGACTAGCGGTACTAGCACAGATACGCAGTATTTT.

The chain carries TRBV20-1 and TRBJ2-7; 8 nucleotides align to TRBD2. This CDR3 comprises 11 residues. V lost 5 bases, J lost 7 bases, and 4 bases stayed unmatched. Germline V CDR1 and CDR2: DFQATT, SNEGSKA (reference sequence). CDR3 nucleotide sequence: TGCAGTGCTGGGACTAGAGGGGAGCAGTACTTC. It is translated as CSAGTRGEQYF.

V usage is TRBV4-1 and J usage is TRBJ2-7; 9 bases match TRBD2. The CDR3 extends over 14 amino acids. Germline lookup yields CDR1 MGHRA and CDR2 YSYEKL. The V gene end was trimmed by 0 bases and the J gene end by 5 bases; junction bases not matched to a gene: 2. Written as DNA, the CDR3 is TGCGCCAGCAGCCAAGATGAGCGGGAGGACGAGCAGTACTTC. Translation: CASSQDEREDEQYF.

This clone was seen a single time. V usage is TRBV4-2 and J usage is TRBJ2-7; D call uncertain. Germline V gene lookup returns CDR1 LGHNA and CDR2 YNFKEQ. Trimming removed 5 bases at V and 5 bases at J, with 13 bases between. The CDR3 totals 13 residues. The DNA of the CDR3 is TGTGCCAGCAGCGCGCCCTCCACCCACGAGCAGTACTTC. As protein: CASSAPSTHEQYF.